Given below is one TCR beta chain in context. Its antigen is still unknown. Treatment meaning: around 19 received Ad26.COV2.S at low or high dose, single or two shots; 5 received placebo; per-sample allocation not given. Day 63 following the first vaccine or placebo injection was when the samples were taken. This specimen comes from a study of Ad26.COV2.S vaccination and SARS-CoV-2 variants. Produced via immunoSEQ multiplex PCR; TCRdb's table is partial and in-frame only. This table holds around 300,000 clones, roughly 88% found once. With 0 bases removed from V and 0 bases from J, the gap between germline ends came to 12 bases. The CDR3 has 17 amino acids. Per germline, CDR1 LGHNA and CDR2 YSLEER. Study outcomes and limitations: Responses of T cells in total may have been underestimated by the TCR breadth and depth analyses.

The gene calls are TRBV4-3 and TRBJ1-3; unclear D gene. The source was peripheral blood, collected in a trial of Ad26.COV2.S vaccine versus placebo. The receptor was isolated from a person aged 18 to 59 who received the Ad26.COV2.S COVID-19 vaccine or a placebo. In nucleotides, the CDR3 is TGCGCCAGCAGCCAAGAAGGCCCCATCTACTCTGGAAACACCATATATTTT. This codes for CASSQEGPIYSGNTIYF.